The T cell receptor beta chain described here comes from a study of siplizumab effects on memory and regulatory T cells (dated by TCRdb to about 2019). Context from the whole study: The study looked at the effect of siplizumab, an anti-CD2 antibody, on alloreactive T-cell subsets in allogeneic mixed lymphocyte reactions made from human PBMCs.

Sorted unstimulated T cells, along with proliferating T cells recovered from mixed lymphocyte reactions, underwent TCRbeta CDR3 sequencing. Fresh whole blood from approximately ten HLA-typed healthy donors was used to isolate PBMCs. To map where alloreactive clones came from, CD4+ regulatory T cells in the unstimulated state were FACS-sorted. The CDR3, from cysteine to phenylalanine, totals 11 residues. Only the CDR3 DNA stays, 33 bases, in frame from base 1. Trimming removed 1 base from V and 3 bases from J, leaving 0 bases between the germline ends. From a lookup of the germline V gene, CDR1 and CDR2 are SGHDT and YYEEEE. The receptor library was made with the immunoSEQ multiplex PCR assay. About 10^5 TCR templates per sample were assayed on the deep sequencing platform. Genomic DNA extracted from sorted T cells was used for TCRbeta CDR3 sequencing. Per the authors' processing: Clonal analysis of TCRbeta CDR3 data was done in the R programming language. Comparing unstimulated samples against CFSE-low samples taken after the reaction was how alloreactive CD4+ and CD8+ clones were defined. Alloreactive CD4+ clones were assigned to regulatory or non-regulatory origin by matching sequences to sorted unstimulated Treg and non-Treg repertoires. TCRdb limited this immuneACCESS table to in-frame rearrangements with V and J called. A share of clones is missing; checked studies link under half to unresolved V genes, and the rest is unexplained. The D gene and trimming were derived from the DNA, and the V and J assignments and clone size from that table. Recorded for this sample are approximately 100,000 clones; around 90% of them occurred a single time. The ten most abundant clones make up 0.73% of the sample.

Details on this clone: Its antigen is still unknown. It has no much larger one-base neighbor in the sample; base qualities were not kept.

Overall study results and their limits: Sequences below about 10^-5 frequency were poorly captured, so only a minor fraction of alloreactive clones could be mapped to unstimulated subsets. Greater diversity appeared to be present in unstimulated naive T cells than in memory T cells, and a substantial contribution to the alloresponse seemed to be made by naive cells. The suppressive function of proliferating Tregs from siplizumab cultures was not functionally confirmed. The cumulative frequency of alloreactive sequences traceable to unstimulated CD4+ memory T cells was significantly reduced by siplizumab. Among mappable alloreactive CD4+ clones, an average Treg-derived fraction of about 69% was observed with siplizumab, compared with roughly 27% in control reactions. A naive or memory phenotype could not be assigned to roughly 75-97% of proliferating CD4+ or CD8+ clones.

The sample comprised Tregs sorted from blood. This receptor chain uses TRBV5-6 and TRBJ2-3; too little of a D gene remains to name it. This receptor was identified in a human donor in good health. Here the CDR3 is given as CASSLTDTQYF. The sequence in DNA is TGTGCCAGCAGCTTGACAGATACGCAGTATTTT.